This is a list of T cell receptor beta chains from one sample in a study of T-cell memory formation after mild COVID-19. TCRdb recomputed calls from the 5' RACE reads with MiXCR, one row per CDR3 protein. Found here are roughly 250,000 distinct CDR3 sequences, 15% to 20% of them singletons; the top ten hold approximately 3.6%. Source material: PBMCs or a T cell subset sorted from them (not recorded which). Source of these receptors: a man younger than 35 who had mild COVID-19 (a few samples of this study predate the infection). Cell type and time point are not known. The CDR3 runs from the conserved cysteine through the conserved F or W. Fields, in order: J gene, clone size, CDR3 length, V gene, D gene, CDR3 DNA, CDR3 protein. A D gene is named only where the DNA matches it firmly. A row's size may be missing; if present it is once, few, many or a size class.

J gene: TRBJ2-1
clone size: few
CDR3 length: 12
V gene: TRBV6-2/TRBV6-3
D gene: -
CDR3 DNA: TGTGCCAGCAGACGAGGATACAATGAGCAGTTCTTC
CDR3 protein: CASRRGYNEQFF

J gene: TRBJ2-3
clone size: -
CDR3 length: 13
V gene: TRBV20-1
D gene: -
CDR3 DNA: TGCAGTGCCCCCGCCTCCGCCACAGATACGCAGTATTTT
CDR3 protein: CSAPASATDTQYF

J gene: TRBJ2-6
clone size: -
CDR3 length: 13
V gene: TRBV7-2
D gene: TRBD2
CDR3 DNA: TGTGCCAGCAGCCTGGCGGGGGTTCAGGTCCTGACTTTC
CDR3 protein: CASSLAGVQVLTF

J gene: TRBJ2-5
clone size: -
CDR3 length: 13
V gene: TRBV2
D gene: -
CDR3 DNA: TGTGCCAATCCGGGACAACCCCAAGAGACCCAGTACTTC
CDR3 protein: CANPGQPQETQYF

J gene: TRBJ1-5
clone size: -
CDR3 length: 15
V gene: TRBV24-1
D gene: -
CDR3 DNA: TGTGCCACCAGTGATTCCGACAGTCTCAATCAGCCCCAGCATTTT
CDR3 protein: CATSDSDSLNQPQHF

J gene: TRBJ1-2
clone size: -
CDR3 length: 15
V gene: TRBV12-3/TRBV12-4
D gene: -
CDR3 DNA: TGTGCCAGCAGTTTATTGCCGGCAGCTAACTATGGCTACACCTTC
CDR3 protein: CASSLLPAANYGYTF

J gene: TRBJ1-1
clone size: few
CDR3 length: 15
V gene: TRBV2
D gene: TRBD1
CDR3 DNA: TGTGCCAGCAGTGGCCCAGGGGGTGGGAACACTGAAGCTTTCTTT
CDR3 protein: CASSGPGGGNTEAFF

J gene: TRBJ2-2
clone size: many
CDR3 length: 12
V gene: TRBV20-1
D gene: -
CDR3 DNA: TGCAGTGCTCCTACTTGGGGCGGGGAGCTGTTTTTT
CDR3 protein: CSAPTWGGELFF

J gene: TRBJ2-2
clone size: few
CDR3 length: 16
V gene: TRBV2
D gene: TRBD1
CDR3 DNA: TGTGCCAGCAGTCCCCCCGGGACAGGGGTCACCGGGGAGCTGTTTTTT
CDR3 protein: CASSPPGTGVTGELFF

J gene: TRBJ2-1
clone size: few
CDR3 length: 15
V gene: TRBV5-1
D gene: -
CDR3 DNA: TGCGCCAGCAGTTTAAATACAGGACTTTCCAATGAGCAGTTCTTC
CDR3 protein: CASSLNTGLSNEQFF

J gene: TRBJ1-1
clone size: -
CDR3 length: 15
V gene: TRBV6-6
D gene: TRBD1
CDR3 DNA: TGTGCCAGCAGTAGACAGGCACAGGGGGCTGCTGAAGCTTTCTTT
CDR3 protein: CASSRQAQGAAEAFF

J gene: TRBJ1-1
clone size: -
CDR3 length: 13
V gene: TRBV7-9
D gene: -
CDR3 DNA: TGTGCCTCCACAGGAGGTCTGAGGACTGAAGCTTTCTTT
CDR3 protein: CASTGGLRTEAFF

J gene: TRBJ2-7
clone size: few
CDR3 length: 15
V gene: TRBV7-2
D gene: -
CDR3 DNA: TGTGCCAGCAGCTTAGTATCCGGGACACTTGTCGAGCAGTACTTC
CDR3 protein: CASSLVSGTLVEQYF

J gene: TRBJ1-2
clone size: -
CDR3 length: 15
V gene: TRBV18
D gene: TRBD1
CDR3 DNA: TGTGCCAGCTCTGCCACGGCAGGGGGAGGCTATGGCTACACCTTC
CDR3 protein: CASSATAGGGYGYTF

J gene: TRBJ2-7
clone size: -
CDR3 length: 14
V gene: TRBV5-1
D gene: -
CDR3 DNA: TGCGCCAGCAGCTTTATGACAGATTCCTACGAGCAGTACTTC
CDR3 protein: CASSFMTDSYEQYF

J gene: TRBJ2-1
clone size: few
CDR3 length: 14
V gene: TRBV7-2
D gene: TRBD1
CDR3 DNA: TGTGCCAGCAGCTTGAACAGGGGGCTCGCTGAGCAGTTCTTC
CDR3 protein: CASSLNRGLAEQFF

J gene: TRBJ2-5
clone size: many
CDR3 length: 11
V gene: TRBV20-1
D gene: -
CDR3 DNA: TGCAGTGCTAACCCCGGGGAGACCCAGTACTTC
CDR3 protein: CSANPGETQYF

J gene: TRBJ1-2
clone size: few
CDR3 length: 13
V gene: TRBV25-1
D gene: -
CDR3 DNA: TGTGCCAGCAGGGAGGACAGTAACTATGGCTACACCTTC
CDR3 protein: CASREDSNYGYTF

J gene: TRBJ2-7
clone size: -
CDR3 length: 13
V gene: TRBV7-2
D gene: -
CDR3 DNA: TGTGCCAGCAGCTTAAGTCCGGGAGTTGGAGGGTACTTC
CDR3 protein: CASSLSPGVGGYF

J gene: TRBJ2-5
clone size: few
CDR3 length: 16
V gene: TRBV7-2
D gene: TRBD2
CDR3 DNA: TGTGCCAGCAGTAGGGAACCGGGGGGGCTCTCAGAGACCCAGTACTTC
CDR3 protein: CASSREPGGLSETQYF

J gene: TRBJ2-3
clone size: few
CDR3 length: 17
V gene: TRBV4-2
D gene: -
CDR3 DNA: TGTGCCAGCAGCCAAGATCTACAGGGTGGGGGCGCAGATACGCAGTATTTT
CDR3 protein: CASSQDLQGGGADTQYF

J gene: TRBJ1-1
clone size: -
CDR3 length: 15
V gene: TRBV3-1
D gene: -
CDR3 DNA: TGTGCCAGCAGCCAAGCAGACATTCGAGGCACTGAAGCTTTCTTT
CDR3 protein: CASSQADIRGTEAFF

J gene: TRBJ2-7
clone size: -
CDR3 length: 15
V gene: TRBV7-2
D gene: TRBD1
CDR3 DNA: TGTGCCAGCAGCTTGGGGACAGGGAAAGGTTACGAGCAGTACTTC
CDR3 protein: CASSLGTGKGYEQYF

J gene: TRBJ1-2
clone size: -
CDR3 length: 12
V gene: TRBV19
D gene: -
CDR3 DNA: TGTGCCAGTAGTCCACAGGGCGATGGCTACACCTTC
CDR3 protein: CASSPQGDGYTF

J gene: TRBJ2-3
clone size: -
CDR3 length: 13
V gene: TRBV4-3
D gene: -
CDR3 DNA: TGCGCCAGCAGCCAAGAGTCCGAGGGACCGCAGTATTTT
CDR3 protein: CASSQESEGPQYF

J gene: TRBJ1-1
clone size: -
CDR3 length: 14
V gene: TRBV24-1
D gene: TRBD1
CDR3 DNA: TGTGCCACCAGTGATTCTGACAGGGAGAATTCGGCTTTCTTT
CDR3 protein: CATSDSDRENSAFF

J gene: TRBJ2-1
clone size: -
CDR3 length: 12
V gene: TRBV20-1
D gene: -
CDR3 DNA: TGCAGTGCTCCCGGGACATTCAATGAGCAGTTCTTC
CDR3 protein: CSAPGTFNEQFF

J gene: TRBJ2-5
clone size: many
CDR3 length: 13
V gene: TRBV12-3/TRBV12-4
D gene: -
CDR3 DNA: TGTGCCAGCACTGAGGCTGCCCAAGAGACCCAGTACTTC
CDR3 protein: CASTEAAQETQYF

J gene: TRBJ2-5
clone size: -
CDR3 length: 14
V gene: TRBV2
D gene: TRBD1
CDR3 DNA: TGTGCCAGCAGTGCTGACAGGGCCCAAGAGACCCAGTACTTC
CDR3 protein: CASSADRAQETQYF

J gene: TRBJ1-5
clone size: -
CDR3 length: 14
V gene: TRBV29-1
D gene: TRBD1
CDR3 DNA: TGCAGCGTGCAAGGACAGGGAGGAAATCAGCCCCAGCATTTT
CDR3 protein: CSVQGQGGNQPQHF

J gene: TRBJ2-3
clone size: -
CDR3 length: 15
V gene: TRBV5-1
D gene: -
CDR3 DNA: TGCGCCAGCAGCTTAGTCGGATTCGCCACAGATACGCAGTATTTT
CDR3 protein: CASSLVGFATDTQYF

J gene: TRBJ2-3
clone size: many
CDR3 length: 18
V gene: TRBV5-1
D gene: TRBD2
CDR3 DNA: TGCGCCAGCAGCTTGGGGACTAGCGGGTCTTCTTATGCAGATACGCAGTATTTT
CDR3 protein: CASSLGTSGSSYADTQYF

J gene: TRBJ2-3
clone size: -
CDR3 length: 13
V gene: TRBV4-2
D gene: -
CDR3 DNA: TGTGCCAGCAGCCAAGACCAGTCAGATACGCAGTATTTT
CDR3 protein: CASSQDQSDTQYF

J gene: TRBJ2-5
clone size: few
CDR3 length: 14
V gene: TRBV11-2
D gene: TRBD2
CDR3 DNA: TGTGCCAGCAGCTCTAGCGGGGGTCAAGAGACCCAGTACTTC
CDR3 protein: CASSSSGGQETQYF

J gene: TRBJ1-1
clone size: few
CDR3 length: 15
V gene: TRBV20-1
D gene: -
CDR3 DNA: TGCAGTGCTAGAGTCACGTACGCTTTGAACACTGAAGCTTTCTTT
CDR3 protein: CSARVTYALNTEAFF

J gene: TRBJ1-4
clone size: -
CDR3 length: 17
V gene: TRBV27
D gene: -
CDR3 DNA: TGTGCCAGCAGTTTTCGTCACGGGGGGCGGTATAATGAAAAACTGTTTTTT
CDR3 protein: CASSFRHGGRYNEKLFF

J gene: TRBJ2-7
clone size: -
CDR3 length: 13
V gene: TRBV4-3
D gene: TRBD1
CDR3 DNA: TGCGCCAGCAGCCAAGATAGCAAGGGACAGAAGTACTTC
CDR3 protein: CASSQDSKGQKYF

J gene: TRBJ2-3
clone size: many
CDR3 length: 15
V gene: TRBV12-3/TRBV12-4
D gene: TRBD2
CDR3 DNA: TGTGCCAGCAGTTCGAATAGCGGGGCCCGGGATACGCAGTATTTT
CDR3 protein: CASSSNSGARDTQYF

J gene: TRBJ1-6
clone size: -
CDR3 length: 13
V gene: TRBV7-2
D gene: -
CDR3 DNA: TGTGCCAGCAGCTTGGATCATAATTCACCCCTCCACTTT
CDR3 protein: CASSLDHNSPLHF

J gene: TRBJ2-1
clone size: few
CDR3 length: 16
V gene: TRBV5-1
D gene: -
CDR3 DNA: TGCGCCAGCAGCTTGTCTGCAGGGTCCCTGTACAATGAGCAGTTCTTC
CDR3 protein: CASSLSAGSLYNEQFF